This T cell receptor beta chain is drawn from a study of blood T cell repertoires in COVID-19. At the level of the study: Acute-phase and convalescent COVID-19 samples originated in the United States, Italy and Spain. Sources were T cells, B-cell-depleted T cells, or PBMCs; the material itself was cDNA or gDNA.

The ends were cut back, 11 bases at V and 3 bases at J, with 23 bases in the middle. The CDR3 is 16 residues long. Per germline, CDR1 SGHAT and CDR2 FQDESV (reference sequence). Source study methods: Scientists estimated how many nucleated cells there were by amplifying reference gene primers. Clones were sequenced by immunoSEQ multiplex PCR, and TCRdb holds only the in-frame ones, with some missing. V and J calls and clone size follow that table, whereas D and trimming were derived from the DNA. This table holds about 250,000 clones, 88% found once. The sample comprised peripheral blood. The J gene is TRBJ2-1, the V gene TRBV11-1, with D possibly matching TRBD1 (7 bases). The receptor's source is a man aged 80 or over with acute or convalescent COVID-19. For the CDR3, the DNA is TGTGCCTCCGACCAGGGGGGTAGGCCCAGCTACAATGAGCAGTTCTTC. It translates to CASDQGGRPSYNEQFF.